This TCR beta chain was sequenced in a study of T cell responses to AZD1222 COVID-19 vaccine. Study-level findings and limits: The number of AZD1222 recipients seropositive at baseline was only 5 to 7. Donors skewed white British and female; clonal diversity was possibly underestimated. CD4 TCRs covered the whole spike, strongest at regions 160-218 and 743-854. Without day 14 samples, only post-peak T cell repertoires were studied.

CDR3 length: 14 residues. V was shortened by 5 bases and J by 5 bases, with 12 bases between the two germline ends. CDR1 is SGHAT, CDR2 FQDESV, per germline (reference sequence). Of note for this clone: Antigen: not known.

Profiling relied on immunoSEQ multiplex PCR, and the TCRdb table lists in-frame clones only, not all of them. The data contain about 42,000 clones, around 89% of them singletons. This sequence originates from an adult who received the AZD1222 COVID-19 vaccine. J is TRBJ2-2 and V is TRBV11-1, with D possibly TRBD1 on 6 matching bases. This material consisted of peripheral blood, taken 28 days after the second AZD1222 dose. CDR3: CASSQDSLTGELFF. The DNA of the CDR3 is TGTGCCAGCAGCCAGGACAGTTTAACCGGGGAGCTGTTTTTT.